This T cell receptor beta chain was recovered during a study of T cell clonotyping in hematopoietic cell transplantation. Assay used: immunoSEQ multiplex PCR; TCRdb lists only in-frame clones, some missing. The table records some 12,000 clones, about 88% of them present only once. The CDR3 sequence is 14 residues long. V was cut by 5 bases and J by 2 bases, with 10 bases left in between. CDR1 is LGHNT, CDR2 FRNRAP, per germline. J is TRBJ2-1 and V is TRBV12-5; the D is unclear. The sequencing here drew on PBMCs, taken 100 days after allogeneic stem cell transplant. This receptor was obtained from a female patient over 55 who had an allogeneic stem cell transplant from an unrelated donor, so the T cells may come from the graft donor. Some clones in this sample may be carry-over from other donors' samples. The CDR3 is CASGPPGAYNEQFF. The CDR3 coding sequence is TGTGCTAGTGGTCCACCAGGAGCCTACAATGAGCAGTTCTTC. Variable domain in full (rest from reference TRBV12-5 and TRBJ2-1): DARVTQTPRHKVTEMGQEVTMRCQPILGHNTVFWYRQTMMQGLELLAYFRNRAPLDDSGMPKDRFSAEMPDATLATLKIQPSEPRDSAVYFCASGPPGAYNEQFFGPGTRLTVL.